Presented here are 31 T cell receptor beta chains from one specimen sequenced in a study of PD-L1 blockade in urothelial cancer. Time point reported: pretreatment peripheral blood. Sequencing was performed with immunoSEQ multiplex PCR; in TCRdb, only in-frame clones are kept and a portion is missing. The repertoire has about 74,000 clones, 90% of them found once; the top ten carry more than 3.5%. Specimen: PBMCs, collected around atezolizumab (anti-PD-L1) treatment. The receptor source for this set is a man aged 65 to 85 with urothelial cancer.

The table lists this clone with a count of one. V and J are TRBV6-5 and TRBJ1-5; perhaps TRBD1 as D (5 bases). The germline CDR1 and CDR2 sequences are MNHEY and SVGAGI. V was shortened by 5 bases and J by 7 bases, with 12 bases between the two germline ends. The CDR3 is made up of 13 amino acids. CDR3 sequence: CASSRGWGQPQHF. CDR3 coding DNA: TGTGCCAGCAGTCGGGGGTGGGGACAGCCCCAGCATTTT.

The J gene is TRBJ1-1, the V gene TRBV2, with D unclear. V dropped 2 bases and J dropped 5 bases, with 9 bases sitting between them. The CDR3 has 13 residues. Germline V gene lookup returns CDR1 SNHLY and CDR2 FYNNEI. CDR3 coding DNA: TGTGCCAGCAGTGAATTGGTACAGACTGAAGCTTTCTTT. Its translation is CASSELVQTEAFF.

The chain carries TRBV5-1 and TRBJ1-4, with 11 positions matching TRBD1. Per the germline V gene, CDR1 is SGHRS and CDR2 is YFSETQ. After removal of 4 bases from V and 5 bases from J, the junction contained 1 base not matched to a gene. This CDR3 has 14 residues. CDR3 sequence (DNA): TGCGCCAGCAGCCGGGACAGGGGGAATGAAAAACTGTTTTTT. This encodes CASSRDRGNEKLFF.

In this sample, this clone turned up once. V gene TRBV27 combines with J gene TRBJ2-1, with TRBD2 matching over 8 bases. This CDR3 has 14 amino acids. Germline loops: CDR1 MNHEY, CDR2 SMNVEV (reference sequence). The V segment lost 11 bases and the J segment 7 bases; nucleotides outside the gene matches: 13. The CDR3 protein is CASYPAGGGNEQFF. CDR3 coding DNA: TGTGCCTCCTACCCGGCGGGAGGTGGGAATGAGCAGTTCTTC.

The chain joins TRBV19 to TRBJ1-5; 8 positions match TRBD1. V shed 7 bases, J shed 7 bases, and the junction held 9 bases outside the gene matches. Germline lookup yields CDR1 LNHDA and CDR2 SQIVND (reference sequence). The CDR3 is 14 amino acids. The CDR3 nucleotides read TGTGCCAGTACCGACGCACAGGGGGGCCAGCCCCAGCATTTT. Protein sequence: CASTDAQGGQPQHF.

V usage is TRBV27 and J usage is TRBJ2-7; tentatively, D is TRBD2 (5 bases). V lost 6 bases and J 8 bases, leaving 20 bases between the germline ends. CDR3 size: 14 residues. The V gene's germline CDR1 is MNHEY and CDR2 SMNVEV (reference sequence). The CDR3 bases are TGTGCCAGCAGCCCCCGCGGGTATAGCAGTAAGCAGTACTTC. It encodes CASSPRGYSSKQYF.

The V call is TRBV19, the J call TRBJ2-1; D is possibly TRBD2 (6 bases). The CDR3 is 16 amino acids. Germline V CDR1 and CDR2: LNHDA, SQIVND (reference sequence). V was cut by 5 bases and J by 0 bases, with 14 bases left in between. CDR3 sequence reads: CASSRLGGSSYNEQFF. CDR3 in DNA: TGTGCCAGTAGTCGCCTTGGAGGGAGCTCCTACAATGAGCAGTTCTTC.

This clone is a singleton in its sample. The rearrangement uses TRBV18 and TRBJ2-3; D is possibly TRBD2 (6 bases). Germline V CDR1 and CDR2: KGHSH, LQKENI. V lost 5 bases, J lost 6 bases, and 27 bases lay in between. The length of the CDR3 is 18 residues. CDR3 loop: CASSDPKLALTPRDTQYF. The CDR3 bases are TGTGCCAGCTCAGACCCTAAGCTAGCGCTTACCCCAAGGGATACGCAGTATTTT.

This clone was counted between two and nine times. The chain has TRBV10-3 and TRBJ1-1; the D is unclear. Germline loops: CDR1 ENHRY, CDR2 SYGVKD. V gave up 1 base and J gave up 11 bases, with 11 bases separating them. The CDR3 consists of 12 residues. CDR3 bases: TGTGCCATCAGTGAGTACCGGGGAGAGGCTTTCTTT. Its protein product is CAISEYRGEAFF.

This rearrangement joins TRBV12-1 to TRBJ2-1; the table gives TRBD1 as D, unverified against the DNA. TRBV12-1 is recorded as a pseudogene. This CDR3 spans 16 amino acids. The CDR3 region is CASSFYTGQTYNEQFF. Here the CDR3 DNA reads TGTGCCAGCAGCTTTTACACGGGACAAACCTACAATGAGCAGTTCTTC.

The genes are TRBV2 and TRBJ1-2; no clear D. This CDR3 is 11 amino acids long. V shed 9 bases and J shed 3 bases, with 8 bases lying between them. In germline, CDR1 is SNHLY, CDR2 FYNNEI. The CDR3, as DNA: TGTGCCAGTCAAATAGACTATGGCTACACCTTC. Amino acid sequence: CASQIDYGYTF.

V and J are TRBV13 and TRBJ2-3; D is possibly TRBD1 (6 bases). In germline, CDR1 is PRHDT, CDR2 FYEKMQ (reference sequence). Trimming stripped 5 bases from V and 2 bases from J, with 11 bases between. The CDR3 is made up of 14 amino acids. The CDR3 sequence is CASSGRDNTDTQYF. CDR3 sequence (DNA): TGTGCCAGCAGCGGCCGGGACAACACAGATACGCAGTATTTT.

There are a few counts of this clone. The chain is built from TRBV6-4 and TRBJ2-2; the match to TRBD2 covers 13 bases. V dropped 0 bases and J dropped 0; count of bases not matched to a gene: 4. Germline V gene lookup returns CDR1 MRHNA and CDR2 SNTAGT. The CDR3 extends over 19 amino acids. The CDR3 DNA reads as TGTGCCAGCAGTGACTCTTTTGGGACTAGCGGGACGAACACCGGGGAGCTGTTTTTT. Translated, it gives CASSDSFGTSGTNTGELFF.

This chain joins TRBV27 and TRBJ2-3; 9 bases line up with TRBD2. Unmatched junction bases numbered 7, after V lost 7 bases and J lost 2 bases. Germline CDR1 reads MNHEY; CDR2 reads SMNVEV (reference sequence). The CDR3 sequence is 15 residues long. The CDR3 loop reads CASTPTSGVTDTQYF. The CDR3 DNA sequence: TGTGCCAGCACCCCGACTAGCGGAGTCACAGATACGCAGTATTTT.

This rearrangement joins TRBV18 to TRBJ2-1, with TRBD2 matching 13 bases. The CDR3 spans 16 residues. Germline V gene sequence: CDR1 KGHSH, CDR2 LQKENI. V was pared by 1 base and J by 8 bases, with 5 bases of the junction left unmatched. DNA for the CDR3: TGTGCCAGCTCACCACAACTAGCGGGAGGGCCGGATGAGCAGTTCTTC. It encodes CASSPQLAGGPDEQFF.

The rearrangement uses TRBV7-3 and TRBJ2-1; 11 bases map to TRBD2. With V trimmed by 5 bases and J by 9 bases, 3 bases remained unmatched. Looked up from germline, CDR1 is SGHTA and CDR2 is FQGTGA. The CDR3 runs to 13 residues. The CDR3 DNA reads TGTGCCAGCAGCCCTGGGACTAGCGGTGAGCAGTTCTTC. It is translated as CASSPGTSGEQFF.

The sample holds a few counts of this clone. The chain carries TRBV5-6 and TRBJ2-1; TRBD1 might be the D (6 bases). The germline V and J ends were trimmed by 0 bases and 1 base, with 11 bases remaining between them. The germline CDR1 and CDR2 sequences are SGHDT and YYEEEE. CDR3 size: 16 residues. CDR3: CASSLAGQGSYNEQFF. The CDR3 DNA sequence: TGTGCCAGCAGCTTGGCCGGGCAGGGGTCCTACAATGAGCAGTTCTTC.

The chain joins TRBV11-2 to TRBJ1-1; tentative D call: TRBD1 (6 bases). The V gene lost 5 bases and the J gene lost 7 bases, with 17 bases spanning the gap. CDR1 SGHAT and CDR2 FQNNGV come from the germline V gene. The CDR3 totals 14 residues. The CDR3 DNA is TGTGCCAGCAGCCTCTACAGGGACGTGGGTGAAGCTTTCTTT. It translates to CASSLYRDVGEAFF.

The CDR3 region has the DNA TGTGCCAGCAGTGAACAGGCGGCTAGCGTTTACAATGAGCAGTTCTTC. Translating it yields CASSEQAASVYNEQFF. The rearrangement uses TRBV6-1 and TRBJ2-1, with D possibly TRBD2 on 6 matching bases. Germline V gene lookup returns CDR1 MNHNS and CDR2 SASEGT. This CDR3 region has 16 residues. Trimming took off 2 bases at V and 4 bases at J, with 15 bases between the two ends.

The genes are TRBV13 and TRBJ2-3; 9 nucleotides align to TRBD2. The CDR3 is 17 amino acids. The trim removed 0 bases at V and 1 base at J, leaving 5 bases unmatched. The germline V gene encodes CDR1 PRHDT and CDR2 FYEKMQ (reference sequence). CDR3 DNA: TGTGCCAGCAGCTTAGGCCGGGCGGGGGGGGGCACAGATACGCAGTATTTT. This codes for CASSLGRAGGGTDTQYF.

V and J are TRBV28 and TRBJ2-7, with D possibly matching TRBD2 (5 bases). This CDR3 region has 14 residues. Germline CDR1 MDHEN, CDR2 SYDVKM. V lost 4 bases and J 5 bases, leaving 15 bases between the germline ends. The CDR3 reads CASSSFERLNEQYF. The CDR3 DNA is TGTGCCAGCAGTTCCTTCGAGCGGTTAAACGAGCAGTACTTC. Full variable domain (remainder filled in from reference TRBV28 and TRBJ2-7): DVKVTQSSRYLVKRTGEKVFLECVQDMDHENMFWYRQDPGLGLRLIYFSYDVKMKEKGDIPEGYSVSREKKERFSLILESASTNQTSMYLCASSSFERLNEQYFGPGTRLTVT.

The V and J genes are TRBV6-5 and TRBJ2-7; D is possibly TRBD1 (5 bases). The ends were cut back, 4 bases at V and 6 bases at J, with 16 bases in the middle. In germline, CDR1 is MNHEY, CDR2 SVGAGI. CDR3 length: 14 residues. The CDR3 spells CASSSVRANAEQYF. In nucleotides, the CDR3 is TGTGCCAGCAGTTCCGTCAGGGCTAACGCCGAGCAGTACTTC.

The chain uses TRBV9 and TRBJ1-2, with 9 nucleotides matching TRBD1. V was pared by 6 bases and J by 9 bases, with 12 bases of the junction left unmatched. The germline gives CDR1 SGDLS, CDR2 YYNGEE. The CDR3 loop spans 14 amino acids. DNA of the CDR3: TGTGCCAGCAACGGCCGGGACAGGGTCCGGAGCTACACCTTC. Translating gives CASNGRDRVRSYTF.

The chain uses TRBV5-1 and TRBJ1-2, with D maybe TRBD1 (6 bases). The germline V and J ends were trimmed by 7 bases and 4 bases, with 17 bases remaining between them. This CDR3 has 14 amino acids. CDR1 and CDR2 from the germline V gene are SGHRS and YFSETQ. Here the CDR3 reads CASSAVGQTYGYTF. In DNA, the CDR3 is TGCGCCAGCTCGGCTGTGGGACAAACCTATGGCTACACCTTC.

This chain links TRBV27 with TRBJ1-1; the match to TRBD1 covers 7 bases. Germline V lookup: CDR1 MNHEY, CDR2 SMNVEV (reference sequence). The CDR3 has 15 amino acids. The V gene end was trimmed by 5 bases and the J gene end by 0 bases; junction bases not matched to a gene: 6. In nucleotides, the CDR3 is TGTGCCAGCAGTAGAGGGGACAGCTTGAACACTGAAGCTTTCTTT. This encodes CASSRGDSLNTEAFF.

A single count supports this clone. The chain's CDR3 is CASSLVSLAKNIQYF. The CDR3 DNA reads TGTGCCAGCAGCTTAGTTTCACTAGCCAAAAACATTCAGTACTTC. This chain connects TRBV7-9 to TRBJ2-4; D is ambiguous. This CDR3 spans 15 amino acids. V lost 1 base to trimming and J lost 0 bases, with 7 bases between them. Germline values: CDR1 SEHNR, CDR2 FQNEAQ (reference sequence).

CDR3 DNA: TGTGCCAGCAGCTCGGAGGGGCGTACTGAAGCTTTCTTT. This sequence encodes CASSSEGRTEAFF. The genes are TRBV7-3 and TRBJ1-1; a weak D match, TRBD1 (5 bases). The CDR3 runs to 13 residues. Germline V gives CDR1 SGHTA, CDR2 FQGTGA. The ends were cut back, 4 bases at V and 5 bases at J, with 11 bases in the middle. The whole variable domain, remainder taken from reference TRBV7-3 and TRBJ1-1, is GAGVSQTPSNKVTEKGKYVELRCDPISGHTALYWYRQSLGQGPEFLIYFQGTGAADDSGLPNDRFFAVRPEGSVSTLKIQRTERGDSAVYLCASSSEGRTEAFFGQGTRLTVV.

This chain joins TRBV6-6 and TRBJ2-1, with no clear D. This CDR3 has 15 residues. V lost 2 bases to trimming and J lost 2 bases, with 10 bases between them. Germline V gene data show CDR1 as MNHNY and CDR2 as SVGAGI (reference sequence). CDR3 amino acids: CASSYDLTAYNEQFF. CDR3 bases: TGTGCCAGCAGTTACGACCTCACAGCCTACAATGAGCAGTTCTTC.

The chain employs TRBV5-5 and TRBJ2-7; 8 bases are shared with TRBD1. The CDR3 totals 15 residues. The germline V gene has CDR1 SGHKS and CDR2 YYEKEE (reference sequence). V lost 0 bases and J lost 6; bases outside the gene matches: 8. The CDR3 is CASSLALDRVSEQYF. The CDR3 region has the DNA TGTGCCAGCAGCTTGGCCTTGGACAGGGTGAGCGAGCAGTACTTC.

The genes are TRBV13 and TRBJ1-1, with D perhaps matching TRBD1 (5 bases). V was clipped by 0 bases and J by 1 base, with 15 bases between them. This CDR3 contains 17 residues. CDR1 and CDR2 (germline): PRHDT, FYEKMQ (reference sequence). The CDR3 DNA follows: TGTGCCAGCAGCTTAGGCATAACTCAACAGGCGAACACTGAAGCTTTCTTT. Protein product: CASSLGITQQANTEAFF.

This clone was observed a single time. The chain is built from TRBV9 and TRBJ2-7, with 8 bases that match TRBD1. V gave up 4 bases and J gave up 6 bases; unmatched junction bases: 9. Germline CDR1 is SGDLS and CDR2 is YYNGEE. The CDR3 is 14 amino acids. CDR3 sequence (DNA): TGTGCCAGCAGCATATCCGGGACAGGTAGCGAGCAGTACTTC. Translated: CASSISGTGSEQYF.